Below, 15 T cell receptor beta chains from the same sample are listed, as sequenced in a study of T cell responses to AZD1222 COVID-19 vaccine. Assay used: immunoSEQ multiplex PCR; TCRdb lists only in-frame clones, some missing. The repertoire holds approximately 100,000 clones, with around 91% as singletons. The material sequenced was peripheral blood, taken on day 0 of AZD1222 vaccination. Receptor source: an adult in good health.

A single count supports this clone. This chain connects TRBV28 to TRBJ2-5; tentatively, D is TRBD2 (7 bases). This CDR3 is 13 amino acids long. V lost 3 bases, J lost 11 bases, and 16 bases lay in between. Per the germline V gene, CDR1 is MDHEN and CDR2 is SYDVKM. The CDR3 loop reads CASSFRGAPTQYF. In DNA, the CDR3 is TGTGCCAGCAGTTTCCGGGGGGCCCCGACACAGTACTTC.

This clone showed up just once. The chain combines TRBV18 with TRBJ1-1, with D hard to call. The germline V gene encodes CDR1 KGHSH and CDR2 LQKENI. V lost 3 bases and J lost 1, with 12 bases in between. This CDR3 has 15 residues. The DNA for the CDR3 is TGTGCCAGCTCACCGCAGCGCTTGGGGAACACTGAAGCTTTCTTT. Translating it yields CASSPQRLGNTEAFF. The whole variable domain, filled in from reference TRBV18 and TRBJ1-1, reads NAGVMQNPRHLVRRRGQEARLRCSPMKGHSHVYWYRQLPEEGLKFMVYLQKENIIDESGMPKERFSAEFPKEGPSILRIQQVVRGDSAAYFCASSPQRLGNTEAFFGQGTRLTVV.

The chain joins TRBV5-1 to TRBJ1-1; D perhaps matches TRBD1 (5 bases). CDR1 and CDR2 (germline): SGHRS, YFSETQ. V was pared by 4 bases and J by 2 bases, with 15 bases between. The CDR3 is made up of 15 amino acids. The CDR3, as DNA: TGCGCCAGCAGCGGGGGAGCGGGATTCAACACTGAAGCTTTCTTT. This sequence encodes CASSGGAGFNTEAFF.

The J gene is TRBJ2-7, the V gene TRBV19; 15 positions match TRBD2. Per germline, CDR1 LNHDA and CDR2 SQIVND (reference sequence). The CDR3 loop spans 13 amino acids. V lost 5 bases to trimming and J lost 9 bases; unmatched junction nucleotides: 2. The CDR3 DNA follows: TGTGCCAGTAGTCGGACTAGCGGGAGGGGGCAGTACTTC. Amino acids: CASSRTSGRGQYF.

V and J are TRBV30 and TRBJ1-4; D call uncertain. Germline CDR1 reads GTSNPN; CDR2 reads SVGIG (reference sequence). The CDR3 is made up of 14 amino acids. The ends were cut back, 4 bases at V and 0 bases at J, with 9 bases in the middle. CDR3 coding DNA: TGTGCCTGGAATCACCGTTCAACTAATGAAAAACTGTTTTTT. Translation gives CAWNHRSTNEKLFF. The entire variable domain, with the rest obtained from reference TRBV30 and TRBJ1-4, is as follows: SQTIHQWPATLVQPVGSPLSLECTVEGTSNPNLYWYRQAAGRGLQLLFYSVGIGQISSEVPQNLSASRPQDRQFILSSKKLLLSDSGFYLCAWNHRSTNEKLFFGSGTQLSVL.

The chain uses TRBV18 and TRBJ2-7; D is unresolved. This CDR3 is 13 amino acids long. V lost 3 bases, J lost 3 bases, and 9 bases lay in between. Germline V gene data show CDR1 as KGHSH and CDR2 as LQKENI. CDR3 sequence reads: CASSPSAIYEQYF. CDR3 in DNA: TGTGCCAGCTCACCCAGCGCAATCTACGAGCAGTACTTC.

The chain links TRBV19 to TRBJ2-3; 8 bases map to TRBD1. This CDR3 region has 17 residues. With V trimmed by 2 bases and J by 1 base, 8 bases remained unmatched. Germline CDR1 is LNHDA and CDR2 is SQIVND (reference sequence). CDR3 in DNA: TGTGCCAGTAGTATACGGCCCTCAGGGGGCGGCACAGATACGCAGTATTTT. Protein: CASSIRPSGGGTDTQYF.

The genes are TRBV28 and TRBJ1-4, with D possibly being TRBD1 (6 bases). The V end was cut by 3 bases, the J end by 7 bases, with 12 bases between. This CDR3 contains 14 residues. CDR1 and CDR2 (germline): MDHEN, SYDVKM. CDR3 nucleotides: TGTGCCAGCAGTTTGGGGGCGCGGGGTGAAAAACTGTTTTTT. Translated: CASSLGARGEKLFF.

This rearrangement joins TRBV30 to TRBJ2-3; TRBD2 aligns across 7 bases. Germline V gene sequence: CDR1 GTSNPN, CDR2 SVGIG (reference sequence). Trimming cost V 3 bases and J 6 bases; bases outside gene matches: 12. This CDR3 comprises 15 residues. The CDR3 sequence is CAWRRAGDLTDTQYF. The CDR3 nucleotides read TGTGCCTGGAGAAGGGCGGGAGACTTAACTGATACGCAGTATTTT.

The V and J genes are TRBV7-2 and TRBJ2-2; D unresolved. The CDR3 is made up of 16 amino acids. Germline lookup yields CDR1 SGHTA and CDR2 FQGNSA. With 5 bases removed from V and 0 bases from J, the gap between germline ends came to 13 bases. The CDR3 coding sequence is TGTGCCAGCAGCCCTGATGGGCAAGCGAACACCGGGGAGCTGTTTTTT. Translation: CASSPDGQANTGELFF.

The CDR3 nucleotides read TGTGCCAGCAGTTTAAGGGACCGGCGGCTGAACACTGAAGCTTTCTTT. This sequence encodes CASSLRDRRLNTEAFF. The rearrangement joins TRBV28 to TRBJ1-1; D might be TRBD1 (5 bases). CDR1 is MDHEN and CDR2 is SYDVKM in the germline V gene. The V end was cut by 2 bases, the J end by 0 bases, with 13 bases between. This CDR3 is built from 16 residues. The full variable domain, its missing parts supplied by reference TRBV28 and TRBJ1-1, is DVKVTQSSRYLVKRTGEKVFLECVQDMDHENMFWYRQDPGLGLRLIYFSYDVKMKEKGDIPEGYSVSREKKERFSLILESASTNQTSMYLCASSLRDRRLNTEAFFGQGTRLTVV.

CDR3 sequence: CASSPGLAGEQFF. The CDR3 DNA follows: TGTGCCAGCTCACCCGGACTAGCTGGTGAGCAGTTCTTC. The chain combines TRBV18 with TRBJ2-1, with TRBD2 identical over 8 bases. V was pared by 3 bases and J by 9 bases, with 4 bases of the junction left unmatched. Germline V gives CDR1 KGHSH, CDR2 LQKENI. This CDR3 is built from 13 residues.

This chain connects TRBV28 to TRBJ1-2; 8 bases align to TRBD1. The CDR3 spans 13 residues. Per germline, CDR1 MDHEN and CDR2 SYDVKM. The V and J ends lost 3 bases and 8 bases, in that order; junction bases with no gene match: 5. CDR3 loop: CASSFPTGVGYTF. The CDR3 DNA reads TGTGCCAGCAGTTTCCCGACAGGGGTCGGCTACACCTTC.

The chain employs TRBV5-6 and TRBJ2-4, with TRBD1 matching over 12 bases. V trimming: 4 bases; J trimming: 6 bases; junction bases outside the gene matches: 8. In germline, CDR1 is SGHDT, CDR2 YYEEEE. The CDR3 is 16 amino acids. The CDR3 loop is CASSPGTGGRGNIQYF. The CDR3 DNA reads as TGTGCCAGCAGCCCCGGGACAGGGGGCCGGGGAAACATTCAGTACTTC.

This rearrangement joins TRBV28 to TRBJ2-5; D is unresolved. Germline values: CDR1 MDHEN, CDR2 SYDVKM. CDR3 length: 16 amino acids. V was trimmed by 10 bases and J by 3 bases, leaving 24 bases between them. The CDR3: CATLYGGRTFEETQYF. The CDR3 region has the DNA TGTGCCACCCTCTATGGTGGCAGGACGTTTGAAGAGACCCAGTACTTC.